Following are 10 T cell receptor beta chains from one sample sequenced in a study of T cell responses to AZD1222 COVID-19 vaccine (dated by TCRdb to 2020 to 2023). The library was obtained by the immunoSEQ multiplex PCR assay. In TCRdb, the immuneACCESS table is reduced to in-frame sequences with V and J assigned. These tables do not hold every clone; where another copy was compared, an unresolved V gene accounts for under half, and the others remain unexplained. For this sample there are over 85,000 clones; roughly 93% appear just once. The ten most abundant clones make up about 3.1% of the sample. The label giving this sample's time point can be read as: about 28 days (+/-7) after the second vaccine dose. Sample: peripheral blood, taken 28 days after the second AZD1222 dose. The receptor source for this set is an adult who received the AZD1222 COVID-19 vaccine.

CDR3 amino acids: CASSFVRGDTEAFF. DNA of the CDR3: TGCGCCAGCAGCTTCGTGCGGGGTGACACTGAAGCTTTCTTT. This rearrangement joins TRBV5-1 to TRBJ1-1; D call uncertain. Trimming pared 2 bases from V and 3 bases from J, leaving 11 bases between. CDR1 is SGHRS and CDR2 is YFSETQ in the germline V gene. The CDR3 spans 14 residues.

V is TRBV14 and J is TRBJ1-1; the match to TRBD1 covers 10 bases. V lost 4 bases to trimming and J lost 1 base; unmatched junction nucleotides: 0. Germline V CDR1 and CDR2: SGHDN, FVKESK. This CDR3 contains 14 residues. CDR3 protein: CASSRTGGNTEAFF. CDR3 nucleotides: TGTGCCAGCAGCCGGACAGGGGGGAACACTGAAGCTTTCTTT.

The gene calls are TRBV5-6 and TRBJ1-1; D call uncertain. CDR3 length equals 13 residues. Germline loops: CDR1 SGHDT, CDR2 YYEEEE. Trimming cost V 4 bases and J 8 bases, with 15 bases left between them. In DNA form, the CDR3 reads TGTGCCAGCAGCCACGTGGAGGCGGGGGAAGCTTTCTTT. The encoded protein is CASSHVEAGEAFF.

This chain connects TRBV5-1 to TRBJ2-1; TRBD2 agrees at 7 bases. The V and J ends lost 2 bases and 4 bases, in that order; junction bases with no gene match: 6. The CDR3 contains 15 residues. Per the germline V gene, CDR1 is SGHRS and CDR2 is YFSETQ. CDR3 protein: CASSFREGVYNEQFF. The CDR3 bases are TGCGCCAGCAGCTTCAGGGAGGGAGTTTACAATGAGCAGTTCTTC.

Notes on this clone: Germline is not matched at one junction end, which may reflect a read error. The rearrangement links TRBV30 to TRBJ1-2; D uncertain. Germline-derived CDR1 and CDR2 are GTSNPN and SVGIG (reference sequence). CDR3 size: 13 residues. The CDR3 sequence is CAWKSLAVLPPCF. CDR3 nucleotide sequence: TGTGCCTGGAAATCCTTGGCCGTCCTTCCTCCTTGCTTC.

The chain uses TRBV5-1 and TRBJ1-1; D gene uncertain. Germline-derived CDR1 and CDR2 are SGHRS and YFSETQ. This CDR3 spans 14 amino acids. V gave up 0 bases and J gave up 4 bases, with 10 bases separating them. CDR3 nucleotide sequence: TGCGCCAGCAGCTTGGGGGGAGTGGGCACTGAAGCTTTCTTT. Amino acid sequence: CASSLGGVGTEAFF.

V gene TRBV27 combines with J gene TRBJ2-7, with 8 bases lining up with TRBD1. J gave up 4 bases and V 4 bases, and 9 bases lay outside the gene matches. Germline V gene sequence: CDR1 MNHEY, CDR2 SMNVEV (reference sequence). CDR3 length: 15 amino acids. This CDR3 reads CASSSLQGVVYEQYF. DNA of the CDR3: TGTGCCAGCAGTTCCCTACAGGGGGTCGTTTACGAGCAGTACTTC.

V and J are TRBV5-6 and TRBJ2-1; D gene uncertain. Germline loops: CDR1 SGHDT, CDR2 YYEEEE. V dropped 7 bases and J dropped 4 bases, with 9 bases sitting between them. The CDR3 totals 12 residues. The CDR3 coding sequence is TGTGCCAGCGCAAGACCGTACAATGAGCAGTTCTTC. This translates into CASARPYNEQFF. The full variable domain, rest sourced from reference TRBV5-6 and TRBJ2-1, is DAGVTQSPTHLIKTRGQQVTLRCSPKSGHDTVSWYQQALGQGPQFIFQYYEEEERQRGNFPDRFSGHQFPNYSSELNVNALLLGDSALYLCASARPYNEQFFGPGTRLTVL.

The chain uses TRBV18 and TRBJ1-4, with TRBD1 matching over 8 bases. The trim removed 6 bases at V and 8 bases at J, leaving 5 bases unmatched. Looked up from germline, CDR1 is KGHSH and CDR2 is LQKENI. The CDR3 extends over 13 amino acids. The CDR3 DNA is TGTGCCAGCTCTCTCCGGGACAGGGAAAAACTGTTTTTT. It is translated as CASSLRDREKLFF. Combining the CDR3 with reference TRBV18 and TRBJ1-4 gives the whole variable domain NAGVMQNPRHLVRRRGQEARLRCSPMKGHSHVYWYRQLPEEGLKFMVYLQKENIIDESGMPKERFSAEFPKEGPSILRIQQVVRGDSAAYFCASSLRDREKLFFGSGTQLSVL.

This clone turned up a few times. V gene TRBV10-3 combines with J gene TRBJ2-7; the D is unclear. The germline V gene encodes CDR1 ENHRY and CDR2 SYGVKD. The CDR3 sequence is 14 residues long. With 2 bases removed from V and 0 bases from J, the gap between germline ends came to 8 bases. The CDR3 nucleotides read TGTGCCATCAGTGAGGGCGGTCCCTCCTACGAGCAGTACTTC. It is translated as CAISEGGPSYEQYF.